This T cell receptor (beta chain) is from a study of blood T cell repertoires in COVID-19. The wider study: Material from acute and convalescent COVID-19 was sourced from the United States, Italy and Spain. Sample material is recorded as cDNA or gDNA derived from T cells, B-cell-depleted T cells, or PBMCs.

In this sample, this clone turned up a few times. Original processing methods: Reference gene primer amplification gave nucleated cell count estimates. TCRdb keeps only in-frame clones here, not all; method: immunoSEQ multiplex PCR. The DNA was the basis for D and trimming; V, J and clone size are from that table. Of about 57,000 clones listed, just over 85% were seen once; the top ten hold around 4.5%. The trim removed 7 bases at V and 0 bases at J, leaving 5 bases unmatched. This CDR3 region has 14 residues. From germline, CDR1 is SNHLY and CDR2 FYNNEI. This TCR derives from a human donor in a cohort sampled during active COVID-19. This chain links TRBV2 with TRBJ2-7; 8 bases map to TRBD1. The material sequenced was peripheral blood. This chain's CDR3 is CASTPGQGSYEQYF. The CDR3 bases are TGTGCCAGCACCCCCGGACAGGGCTCCTACGAGCAGTACTTC.